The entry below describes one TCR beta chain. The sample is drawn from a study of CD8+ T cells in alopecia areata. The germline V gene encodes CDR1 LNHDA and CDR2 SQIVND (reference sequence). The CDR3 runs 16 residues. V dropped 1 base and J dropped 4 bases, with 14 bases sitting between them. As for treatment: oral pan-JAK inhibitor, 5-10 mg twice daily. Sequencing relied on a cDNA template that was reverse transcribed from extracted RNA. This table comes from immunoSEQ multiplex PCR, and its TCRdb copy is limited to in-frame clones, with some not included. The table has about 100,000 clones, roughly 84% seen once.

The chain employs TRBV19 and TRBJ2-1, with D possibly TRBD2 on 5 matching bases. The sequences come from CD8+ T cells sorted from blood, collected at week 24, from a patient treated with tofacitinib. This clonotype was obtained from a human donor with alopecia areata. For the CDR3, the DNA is TGTGCCAGTAGTATAGTGAACGAGAGAGGGTACAATGAGCAGTTCTTC. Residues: CASSIVNERGYNEQFF.